This T cell receptor (beta chain) was sequenced in a study of T cell responses to AZD1222 COVID-19 vaccine. TCRdb's copy holds only in-frame clones and misses some; the assay was immunoSEQ multiplex PCR. The table shows over 100,000 clones, with 85% to 90% occurring only once. Study results and caveats: Donors were chiefly white British, with a greater number of females, and clonal diversity was perhaps underestimated. At 160-218 and 743-854, vaccine-associated CD4 TCRs were dominant, and they spanned spike. Breadth and depth of Spike-specific TCRs rose after two AZD1222 doses. Nearly half of the spike-specific TCRs reportedly recognize variant regions that carry no mutations.

With respect to this clone: Its target is not known.

The CDR3 extends over 13 amino acids. The sequencing used peripheral blood, collected on day 0 of AZD1222 vaccination. V and J are TRBV21-1 and TRBJ2-3. TRBV21-1 is a recognized pseudogene. The TCR originated in an adult in good health. The CDR3 nucleotides read TGTGCCCCGGGGAAAGGGGTGGCAGATACGCAGTATTTT. Protein sequence: CAPGKGVADTQYF.